The clone carrying this TCR beta chain occurred a few times. This sample was taken from a study of shared clonotypes between healthy human individuals. CD45RA+ naive and CD45RA-negative memory subsets were separated from CD4+ cells. Sequencing used immunoSEQ multiplex PCR; TCRdb keeps in-frame clones, though not all of them. In the table there are about 2.3 million clones, 80% to 95% of which are singletons. From germline, CDR1 is GTSNPN and CDR2 SVGIG (reference sequence). The V end lost 4 bases, the J end lost 7 bases, and 19 bases lay between the germline ends. The CDR3 covers 14 residues. This TCR was sampled from a young man in good health. Some clones in this sample may be carry-over from other donors' samples. Specimen: naive CD4+ T cells from PBMCs. Subset of the sample: CD45RA+ positively selected. The gene calls are TRBV30 and TRBJ1-2; TRBD1 is a possible D gene (5 bases). CDR3 coding DNA: TGTGCCTGGAATCCCCGCAGGGTGGGTGGTGGCTACACCTTC. This sequence encodes CAWNPRRVGGGYTF.